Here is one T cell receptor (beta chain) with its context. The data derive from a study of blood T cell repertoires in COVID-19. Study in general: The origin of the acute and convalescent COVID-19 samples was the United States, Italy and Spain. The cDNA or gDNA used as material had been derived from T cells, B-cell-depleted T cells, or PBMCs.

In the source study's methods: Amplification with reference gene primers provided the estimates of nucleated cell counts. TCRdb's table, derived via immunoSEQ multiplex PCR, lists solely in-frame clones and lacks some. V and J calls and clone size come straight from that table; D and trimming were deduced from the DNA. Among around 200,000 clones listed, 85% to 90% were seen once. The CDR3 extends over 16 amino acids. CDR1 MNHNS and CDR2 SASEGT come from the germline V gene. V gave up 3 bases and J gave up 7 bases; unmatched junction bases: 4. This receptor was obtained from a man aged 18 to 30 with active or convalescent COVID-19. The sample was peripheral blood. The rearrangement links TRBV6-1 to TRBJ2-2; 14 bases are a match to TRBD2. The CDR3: CASSDQTSGRVGELFF. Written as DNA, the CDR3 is TGTGCCAGCAGTGACCAGACTAGCGGGAGGGTCGGGGAGCTGTTTTTT.